This T cell receptor beta chain emerged from a study of cytotoxic CD8 clonotypes in ibrutinib-treated CLL. Trimming cost V 5 bases and J 0 bases, with 7 bases left between them. Germline CDR1 and CDR2: SGHTA and FQGNSA. CDR3 length: 13 amino acids. Findings of the study overall: Public clonotypes, found uncommonly, either contracted or stayed stable on treatment. Clonality increased with ibrutinib response but returned toward baseline at progression.

The table lists this clone with a count of one. Its antigen is currently unknown. Some clones are missing from TCRdb's copy, which holds only in-frame ones; the method was immunoSEQ multiplex PCR. The sample lists about 130,000 clones, over 60% occurring once. The V call is TRBV7-2, the J call TRBJ1-2; D call uncertain. The sequenced sample was PBMCs, obtained after 12 months of ibrutinib treatment. This clonotype was obtained from a human donor with chronic lymphocytic leukemia. CDR3 residues: CASSPGANYGYTF. CDR3 DNA sequence: TGTGCCAGCAGCCCCGGAGCTAACTATGGCTACACCTTC. The full variable domain, its missing parts supplied by reference TRBV7-2 and TRBJ1-2, is GAGVSQSPSNKVTEKGKDVELRCDPISGHTALYWYRQSLGQGLEFLIYFQGNSAPDKSGLPSDRFSAERTGGSVSTLTIQRTQQEDSAVYLCASSPGANYGYTFGSGTRLTVV.